This TCR beta chain was obtained from a study of a mutant IDH1 vaccine in newly diagnosed glioma. About the research overall: The treated group averaged approximately 42 years old and was 62.5% male, about 38% female. Before enrollment, the patients had been treated with radiotherapy alone, temozolomide alone, or both together. Most of them had received both. Study-wide points: Pseudoprogression looked unconnected to shifts in top peripheral T cell clonotypes.

The ends were cut back, 0 bases at V and 3 bases at J, with 18 bases in the middle. Germline V gene sequence: CDR1 LGHNT, CDR2 FRNRAP. The CDR3 contains 18 residues. Using immunoSEQ multiplex PCR, the repertoire was profiled, and TCRdb retains in-frame clones only, with some absent. The sample records tens of thousands of clones, more than 85% being singletons. The time point: baseline, week 1 (first vaccination visit). Treatment: pre-vaccination baseline after standard-of-care therapy. In the case of this clone: Its matching antigen is unknown.

The TCR sequence derives from a young man with glioma. The sequencing used PBMCs, collected from a glioma patient treated with radiotherapy, temozolomide or both. The chain has TRBV12-5 and TRBJ1-3; perhaps TRBD1 as D (6 bases). The CDR3 here is CASGLVLGPGAIGNTIYF. The CDR3 DNA reads TGTGCTAGTGGTTTGGTACTCGGTCCGGGGGCGATTGGAAACACCATATATTTT.